The entry below describes one TCR beta chain. This clone was counted only a few times. It has no known antigen specificity. Base qualities are not recorded, but no much larger clone differs from it by a single base. The library was built by means of the immunoSEQ multiplex PCR assay. The multiplex PCR relied on a mix of 60 forward primers for TCR Vbeta segments and 13 reverse primers for TCR Jbeta segments. The CDR3 region of rearranged TCR beta genes was amplified from genomic DNA by a multiplex PCR assay. On the Illumina HiSeq System, the amplified TCR beta libraries were sequenced as 87-base-pair reads. Per the source publication's procedure: A later analysis counted about 80 million unique TCR beta chains across the 550 to 750 repertoires, and roughly 9.9 million of these chains were shared by at least two donors. A nearest-neighbor algorithm error-corrected the raw reads and collapsed the reads into unique sequences, merging closely related sequences to remove PCR and sequencing errors. V, D and J gene segments were assigned by aligning CDR3 sequences to IMGT reference sequences. For a sequence to be retained, a match of at least six nucleotides to both a V gene segment and a J gene segment was required. A rearrangement was called productive if the CDR3 had no stop codons and remained in frame with V and J, and every other rearrangement was called non-productive. CDR3 was defined according to IMGT convention as the region running from the second conserved V-encoded cysteine to the conserved J-encoded phenylalanine. Sequences without an unambiguous match to a single V gene segment were excluded from the earlier analysis of almost 600 of the donors. In an earlier analysis of approximately 590 of the donors, V segments were called functional above 56.7% productive rearrangements and were called segregating when the between-donor standard deviation exceeded 5%. A statistical classification framework was developed to diagnose cytomegalovirus status using the catalog of TCR beta chain sequences. V and J gene assignment, in a later analysis, came from comparing TCR nucleotide sequences with IMGT/GENE-DB human TR gene sequences. Using the TCRdist pipeline, a later analysis assigned CDR3 sequences along with most-parsimonious VDJ recombination scenarios. In a later analysis, each TCR beta chain was defined by its CDR3 amino acid sequence together with its V-gene family, and reads without a unique V-gene family were excluded. A later analysis removed 500 to 650 highly shared, low-generation-probability nucleotide sequences to deal with suspected cross-contamination and a sequencing artifact. For each public chain, a later analysis derived a clonal expansion index from normalized ranks of inferred template counts within each repertoire. In a later analysis, generation probabilities were computed with a VDJ recombination model fitted to out-of-frame rearrangements, and the resulting probabilities were checked against IGoR. A later analysis scored TCR-TCR, TCR-HLA and TCR-CMV co-occurrence with hypergeometric tests, applying a repertoire-size bias correction to TCR pairs. A later analysis estimated false discovery rates by permuting HLA or CMV assignments 20 times. In a later analysis, co-occurring TCRs were grouped using DBSCAN, and TCRdist sequence similarity was added for clustering within HLA-allele-positive subsets. Co-occurrence clustering excluded repertoires with fewer than 30,000 or more than 120,000 public chains, plus five with anomalous nucleotide sharing. TCRdb holds this immuneACCESS table with in-frame rearrangements only. Some clones are missing; in checked studies, unresolved V genes explain under half, and the rest has no known cause. The V and J calls and the clone size are those of that table, but D and trimming were determined from the DNA. This sample gives 150,000 to 200,000 clones in total; 75% to 85% of them show up just once. The leading ten clones occupy around 2.1% of the sample.

V is pared back by 2 bases and J by 7 bases, with 11 bases lying between the germline termini. Looking up the germline V gene yields CDR1 MRHNA and CDR2 SNTAGT. The CDR3 sequence holds 14 residues, the cysteine and phenylalanine included. Just CDR3 DNA is preserved here, 42 bases in frame from base 1. This sample stems from a study of cytomegalovirus exposure and HLA in healthy donors (dated by TCRdb to 2017 to 2019). The study in broad terms: In an earlier analysis of approximately 500 of the donors, 276 Gb of sequence data and 95 million to 130 million unique TCR beta sequences from 180 million or so T cells were reported. Roughly 300 gigabases of sequencing data and 80 million or so unique TCR sequences were included in an early release covering over 600 HLA-typed donors. Of the approximately 370 genotyped donors, approximately 80% were placed in the genetic ancestry cluster associated with self-reported Caucasian donors. The study aimed to test whether cataloging public T cell receptors could reveal signatures of past pathogen exposure. The T cell repertoires of 550 to 850 subjects were profiled by immunosequencing and related to cytomegalovirus serostatus. Besides the first cohort of hundreds of subjects, a separate validation cohort made up of about 120 different subjects was used. To predict cytomegalovirus infection status, the study combined high-throughput TCR immunosequencing, statistical association of individual TCRs with disease status, and machine learning. In a later analysis, previously published TCR beta repertoires from roughly 710 donors were re-analyzed and high-resolution HLA genotyping was added so that TCR occurrence patterns could be studied. In the later analysis, no new phenotypic data were used to find candidate immune exposures; instead, reliance was placed on TCR beta sequences and their occurrence across donors. An earlier analysis of about 600 of the donors used high-throughput TCR beta sequencing to judge whether each TCR beta V gene segment behaved as functional or pseudogenic. Donor age, sex, ethnicity and CMV serostatus were compiled together with the repertoire data. In a later genetic analysis, genome-wide SNP genotypes for 398 of the 666 donors were used, and that subset was treated as a discovery cohort. Every repertoire in the discovery cohort had been generated on one and the same sequencing platform. Both class I and class II loci were covered by HLA typing, at four-digit resolution. Typing coverage differed by locus: A, B, C, DRB1 and DQB1 were typed in roughly 620-630 donors, DQA1 in approximately 520, DPA1 in 600 to 610, and DPB1 in roughly 470. About five DR-DQ haplotypes were treated as single units for association and clustering because of strong linkage in the cohort. Among some 400 genotyped donors of the cohort, an average of about 240,000 unique TCR beta nucleotide sequences was sequenced per donor, of which about 18% were non-productive.

Overall results and qualifications from the work: Correlated functional status among segregating V segments might be attributable to linkage disequilibrium, but an unknown experimental factor could not be ruled out. In a later analysis, HLA-associated TCR beta chains were found to be more clonally expanded and to have lower generation probabilities than equally common non-associated chains. In a later analysis, most CMV-associated TCR beta chains were found to appear HLA-restricted, with HLA associations seemingly driven largely by CMV exposure. In a later genetic analysis, fewer N-insertions in productive TCRs were reported among donors in an Asian-associated ancestry cluster than the approximately 630-donor mean. The earlier analysis of almost 600 of the donors excluded approximately 17 rarely observed V segments, including chromosome 9 orphons, because counts were too low. A further reported finding was that TCR beta sequences accurately predicted the HLA-A and HLA-B alleles for most subjects in the first cohort. While some public TCRs were present in many individuals, most TCR sequences turned up only very rarely across donors. HLA typing was unavailable for some donors at each locus, so association tests used only the typed subset. Strong co-occurrence of HLA alleles, especially DR and DQ, made assigning TCR associations to individual alleles difficult. For the cohort, immune exposure information was limited to CMV serostatus. In vitro tests confirmed that three of the cytomegalovirus-associated TCR beta chains recognize cytomegalovirus antigens. A later analysis associated 16,951 TCR beta sequences with specific HLA alleles at a false discovery rate of 0.05. Several of the top co-occurrence clusters appeared to be linked to parvovirus B19, influenza, CMV and Epstein-Barr virus, according to a later analysis. Because the 87-base-pair reads could not distinguish some IMGT-functional V segments, including TRBV6-2 and TRBV6-3, those segments were excluded. Roughly uniform sequencing depth across donors was assumed in presence/absence analyses, although this assumption may not hold. In an earlier analysis of 587 of the donors, most TCR beta V segments appeared in productive rearrangements about 87% or about 30% of the time, broadly matching IMGT annotations. In both the original and validation cohorts, the classifier was reported to diagnose cytomegalovirus status with high specificity and sensitivity. According to the authors, the approach could potentially be generalized to other disease states and immunological phenotypes. An association between a missense DCLRE1C variant and V-gene and J-gene trimming of TCR beta chains was found in a later genetic analysis and replicated in an independent cohort. The study listed 164 TCR beta chains as associated with cytomegalovirus. Only TCR beta chains were sequenced in this cohort, and the absence of alpha or paired-chain data limited detectable features. A later analysis found that TCR association rates varied across HLA loci, with DRB1 alleles showing the most associated TCRs and HLA-C alleles the fewest. A cluster of highly shared sequence variants was judged likely to represent a technical artifact of the sequencing pipeline.

The cohort was made up of 500 to 850 healthy bone marrow donors. Cohort members were all nominally healthy when sampled, although unrecorded immune exposures were likely present. The donor was CMV seropositive and was included in the group of 289 seropositive cohort members. A peripheral blood sample was provided by each donor, and peripheral blood mononuclear cells were used for TCR beta sequencing. The Qiagen DNeasy Blood Extraction Kit was used to extract genomic DNA from the blood cell samples. The chain is assembled from TRBV6-4 and TRBJ2-2, and TRBD2 may be the D gene, going by 7 matching bases. The sequencing sample was made of PBMCs. The clonotype comes from a woman aged 18-29 years in good health and CMV-seropositive. Read as DNA, the sequence is TGTGCCAGCAGTGACGAGGGGGGGAACGGGGAGCTGTTTTTT. Its protein reads: CASSDEGGNGELFF.